This T cell receptor (beta chain) originates from a study of shared clonotypes between healthy human individuals. About the research overall: Donors had three CD4 naive, three CD4 memory, two CD8 naive and one CD8 memory plate apiece. Findings of the study overall: Richness estimates generally favored naive over memory subsets.

Details on this clone: Its antigen is not known.

Using immunoSEQ multiplex PCR, the repertoire was profiled, and TCRdb retains in-frame clones only, with some absent. The sample has around 600,000 clones; roughly 98% are singletons. CD45RO negativity and positive selection for CCR7 defined naive CD8 cells, a population that excluded terminally differentiated effector memory CD45RA+ cells. This CDR3 region has 14 residues. The germline V gene has CDR1 SGHTA and CDR2 FQGNSA. V shed 4 bases, J shed 6 bases, and the junction held 7 bases outside the gene matches. V and J are TRBV7-2 and TRBJ2-7, with 9 bases aligning to TRBD1. What was sequenced was naive CD8+ T cells sorted from blood. The sequence was collected from a man aged 25 to 40 in good health. This CDR3 reads CASSYRDRASEQYF. In DNA form, the CDR3 reads TGTGCCAGCAGCTACCGGGACAGGGCTTCCGAGCAGTACTTC.